The 22 T cell receptor beta chains presented below share a single source sample, sequenced in a study of shared clonotypes between healthy human individuals. The protocol was immunoSEQ multiplex PCR, while the TCRdb copy is restricted to in-frame clones and leaves out a portion. The sample carries about 2.4 million clones, more than 85% recorded once. The sequenced sample was naive CD4+ T cells from PBMCs. Subset defined: CD45RA+ positively selected. The receptors derive from a man aged 18 to 29 in good health. Some clones in this sample may be carry-over from other donors' samples.

This chain joins TRBV27 and TRBJ1-2, with 7 nucleotides matching TRBD1. The CDR3 has 13 residues. Per germline, CDR1 MNHEY and CDR2 SMNVEV (reference sequence). With 6 bases clipped from V and 7 bases from J, the junction kept 8 bases outside the gene matches. CDR3 nucleotides: TGTGCCAGCAGACCGACAGGGTTTCTTGGCTACACCTTC. This translates into CASRPTGFLGYTF.

The chain has TRBV18 and TRBJ2-1; no firm D call. Germline CDR1 reads KGHSH; CDR2 reads LQKENI. V was trimmed by 3 bases and J by 8 bases, leaving 14 bases between them. The CDR3 totals 14 residues. CDR3 residues: CASSPRKLTDEQFF. The CDR3 DNA follows: TGTGCCAGCTCACCGCGGAAGCTGACGGATGAGCAGTTCTTC.

V and J are TRBV2 and TRBJ2-2; weak D call: TRBD2 (6 bases). The germline V gene encodes CDR1 SNHLY and CDR2 FYNNEI. Trimming removed 10 bases at V and 5 bases at J, with 26 bases between. The CDR3 runs 17 residues. The CDR3 DNA reads as TGTGCCACCTCAATCTGGACGAGGGAGGCAGGGACCGGGGAGCTGTTTTTT. Protein product: CATSIWTREAGTGELFF.

V is TRBV28 and J is TRBJ1-2, with 7 bases identical to TRBD1. The CDR3 totals 15 residues. V lost 4 bases, J lost 1 base, and 6 bases stayed unmatched. Looked up from germline, CDR1 is MDHEN and CDR2 is SYDVKM. In DNA form, the CDR3 reads TGTGCCAGCAGTTCCACAGGGGCCTATAACTATGGCTACACCTTC. It translates to CASSSTGAYNYGYTF.

The gene calls are TRBV5-1 and TRBJ2-1; 7 bases agree with TRBD2. CDR1 and CDR2 from the germline V gene are SGHRS and YFSETQ. The CDR3 is made up of 13 amino acids. The V gene end was trimmed by 4 bases and the J gene end by 8 bases; junction bases not matched to a gene: 6. CDR3 region: CASSAGTTDEQFF. In nucleotides, the CDR3 is TGCGCCAGCAGCGCCGGGACTACGGATGAGCAGTTCTTC. The full variable domain, in which reference TRBV5-1 and TRBJ2-1 provide the parts outside the CDR3, is KAGVTQTPRYLIKTRGQQVTLSCSPISGHRSVSWYQQTPGQGLQFLFEYFSETQRNKGNFPGRFSGRQFSNSRSEMNVSTLELGDSALYLCASSAGTTDEQFFGPGTRLTVL.

Points on this clone: Other DNA sequences from this sample encode an identical CDR3 as well. The chain recombines TRBV28 with TRBJ2-2; TRBD1 matches at 9 bases. This CDR3 has 15 residues. CDR1 and CDR2 (germline): MDHEN, SYDVKM. V lost 5 bases and J lost 1; bases outside the gene matches: 2. As DNA, the CDR3 is TGTGCCAGCAGTCTGGGACAGGGGAACACCGGGGAGCTGTTTTTT. This sequence encodes CASSLGQGNTGELFF.

J is TRBJ1-1 and V is TRBV4-1, with 7 bases lining up with TRBD1. The V segment lost 2 bases and the J segment 2 bases; nucleotides outside the gene matches: 5. CDR3 size: 15 residues. Germline values: CDR1 MGHRA, CDR2 YSYEKL. CDR3 loop: CASSQPTGTNTEAFF. The CDR3 DNA follows: TGCGCCAGCAGCCAACCGACAGGGACCAACACTGAAGCTTTCTTT.

This clone was seen a handful of times. The gene calls are TRBV30 and TRBJ1-5; D may be TRBD1 (5 bases). CDR1 is GTSNPN, CDR2 SVGIG, per germline (reference sequence). This CDR3 contains 13 residues. Between the trimmed V and J ends, which lost 1 base and 7 bases, there was a span of 11 bases. The CDR3 sequence is CAWSGQIDQPQHF. The DNA for the CDR3 is TGTGCCTGGAGTGGACAGATAGACCAGCCCCAGCATTTT.

The chain uses TRBV30 and TRBJ2-1, with 7 nucleotides matching TRBD2. There are 14 residues in the CDR3. Germline loops: CDR1 GTSNPN, CDR2 SVGIG (reference sequence). V shed 2 bases and J 9 bases; nucleotides not matched to a gene: 10. For the CDR3, the DNA is TGTGCCTGGAGTAGGGTAGCGGGTTTGGGTGAGCAGTTCTTC. This gives the protein CAWSRVAGLGEQFF.

This chain uses TRBV5-4 with TRBJ2-4; D not resolved. CDR1 is SGHNT and CDR2 is YYREEE in the germline V gene (reference sequence). Between the trimmed V and J ends, which lost 0 bases and 1 base, there was a span of 8 bases. The CDR3 extends over 15 amino acids. Here the CDR3 DNA reads TGTGCCAGCAGCTTGGCAGGCGGTGCCAAAAACATTCAGTACTTC. This gives the protein CASSLAGGAKNIQYF.

This chain links TRBV4-3 with TRBJ2-4; D remains unclear. Germline V CDR1 and CDR2: LGHNA, YSLEER. V was shortened by 3 bases and J by 0 bases, with 6 bases between the two germline ends. CDR3 length: 14 residues. This CDR3 is CASSHRVAKNIQYF. CDR3 DNA sequence: TGCGCCAGCAGCCATCGGGTAGCCAAAAACATTCAGTACTTC.

This rearrangement joins TRBV5-6 to TRBJ1-1; the D gene is possibly TRBD1 (5 bases). V was shortened by 3 bases and J by 1 base, with 13 bases between the two germline ends. Germline values: CDR1 SGHDT, CDR2 YYEEEE. The CDR3 consists of 15 residues. The CDR3 here is CASSSLADRNTEAFF. DNA of the CDR3: TGTGCCAGCAGCTCCCTGGCAGACAGGAACACTGAAGCTTTCTTT.

The chain has TRBV6-4 and TRBJ2-2; the D is unclear. The CDR3 covers 13 residues. V lost 5 bases to trimming and J lost 6 bases, with 10 bases between them. Germline V gene sequence: CDR1 MRHNA, CDR2 SNTAGT. This chain's CDR3 is CASSISIAGELFF. CDR3 DNA: TGTGCCAGCAGTATCAGTATCGCCGGGGAGCTGTTTTTT.

This chain connects TRBV7-8 to TRBJ2-1; 8 bases agree with TRBD2. Trimming cost V 0 bases and J 6 bases; bases outside gene matches: 7. The germline V gene encodes CDR1 SGHVS and CDR2 FQNEAQ. This CDR3 contains 16 residues. The CDR3 DNA sequence: TGTGCCAGCAGCTTAGCGCTACTAGCGGCAGTCAATGAGCAGTTCTTC. Translating it yields CASSLALLAAVNEQFF.

J is TRBJ2-5 and V is TRBV7-6, with D unclear. V shed 1 base and J shed 8 bases, with 8 bases lying between them. This CDR3 contains 12 residues. Germline lookup yields CDR1 SGHVS and CDR2 FNYEAQ. The CDR3 is CASSLEIGTQYF. DNA for the CDR3: TGTGCCAGCAGCTTAGAAATAGGTACCCAGTACTTC.

The V gene is TRBV29-1, the J gene TRBJ2-7; D might be TRBD2 (5 bases). Looked up from germline, CDR1 is SQVTM and CDR2 is ANQGSEA. The CDR3 covers 14 residues. V was cut by 4 bases and J by 4 bases, with 17 bases left in between. The chain's CDR3 is CSVARERLFYEQYF. CDR3 DNA sequence: TGCAGCGTTGCAAGGGAGCGCTTATTTTACGAGCAGTACTTC.

The chain uses TRBV2 and TRBJ2-5; 12 nucleotides line up with TRBD2. V shed 4 bases and J 0 bases; nucleotides not matched to a gene: 3. Germline CDR1 and CDR2: SNHLY and FYNNEI. The CDR3 covers 16 residues. CDR3 amino acids: CASSGGLAGNQETQYF. The CDR3 coding sequence is TGTGCCAGCAGTGGAGGACTAGCGGGGAACCAAGAGACCCAGTACTTC.

This chain joins TRBV7-6 and TRBJ1-4, with D perhaps TRBD1 (5 bases). V shed 1 base and J shed 4 bases, with 7 bases lying between them. The CDR3 has 14 amino acids. Germline V CDR1 and CDR2: SGHVS, FNYEAQ. The CDR3 DNA reads TGTGCCAGCAGCTTAGGACAGTATAATGAAAAACTGTTTTTT. It yields the protein CASSLGQYNEKLFF.

The CDR3 protein is CASSLGSVSDIQYF. Written as DNA, the CDR3 is TGCGCCAGCAGCTTGGGGAGTGTCTCGGACATTCAGTACTTC. The gene calls are TRBV5-1 and TRBJ2-4; no reliable D call. This CDR3 spans 14 amino acids. Germline CDR1 reads SGHRS; CDR2 reads YFSETQ. V lost 0 bases and J lost 8, with 12 bases in between.

This clone showed up just once. The J gene is TRBJ1-6, the V gene TRBV9, with no clear D. CDR3 length: 15 amino acids. The germline V gene has CDR1 SGDLS and CDR2 YYNGEE. V lost 3 bases to trimming and J lost 0 bases, with 7 bases between them. The CDR3 spells CASSGESSYNSPLHF. CDR3 sequence (DNA): TGTGCCAGCAGCGGTGAGAGCTCCTATAATTCACCCCTCCACTTT.

This chain uses TRBV10-3 with TRBJ1-2; D is uncertain. CDR3 length: 15 amino acids. Germline CDR1 reads ENHRY; CDR2 reads SYGVKD. V lost 0 bases to trimming and J lost 2 bases, with 10 bases between them. In DNA form, the CDR3 reads TGTGCCATCAGTGAGTCCAGGTTAGGGAACTATGGCTACACCTTC. Its translation is CAISESRLGNYGYTF.

This clone was detected once. J is TRBJ2-2 and V is TRBV4-1, with D unclear. CDR3 length: 16 amino acids. From germline, CDR1 is MGHRA and CDR2 YSYEKL. Trimming removed 0 bases at V and 0 bases at J, with 8 bases between. In DNA form, the CDR3 reads TGCGCCAGCAGCCAAGATGTAACAGCGAACACCGGGGAGCTGTTTTTT. Translating gives CASSQDVTANTGELFF.